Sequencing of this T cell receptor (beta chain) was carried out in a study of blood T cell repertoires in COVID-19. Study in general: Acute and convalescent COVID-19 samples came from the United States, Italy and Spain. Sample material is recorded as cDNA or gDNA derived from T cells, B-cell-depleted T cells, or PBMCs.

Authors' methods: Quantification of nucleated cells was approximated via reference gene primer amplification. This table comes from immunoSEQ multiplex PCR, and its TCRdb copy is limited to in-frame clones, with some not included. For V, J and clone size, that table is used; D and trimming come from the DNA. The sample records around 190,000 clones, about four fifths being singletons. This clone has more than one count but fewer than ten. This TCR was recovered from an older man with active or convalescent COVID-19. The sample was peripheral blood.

The CDR3 sequence is CASRPDSLAGEQYF. CDR3 sequence (DNA): TGTGCCAGCAGGCCGGACAGCCTGGCGGGCGAGCAGTACTTC. V gene TRBV6-5 combines with J gene TRBJ2-7; a weak D match, TRBD1 (6 bases). Germline V gene sequence: CDR1 MNHEY, CDR2 SVGAGI. V was cut by 6 bases and J by 6 bases, with 18 bases left in between. The CDR3 is 14 amino acids.